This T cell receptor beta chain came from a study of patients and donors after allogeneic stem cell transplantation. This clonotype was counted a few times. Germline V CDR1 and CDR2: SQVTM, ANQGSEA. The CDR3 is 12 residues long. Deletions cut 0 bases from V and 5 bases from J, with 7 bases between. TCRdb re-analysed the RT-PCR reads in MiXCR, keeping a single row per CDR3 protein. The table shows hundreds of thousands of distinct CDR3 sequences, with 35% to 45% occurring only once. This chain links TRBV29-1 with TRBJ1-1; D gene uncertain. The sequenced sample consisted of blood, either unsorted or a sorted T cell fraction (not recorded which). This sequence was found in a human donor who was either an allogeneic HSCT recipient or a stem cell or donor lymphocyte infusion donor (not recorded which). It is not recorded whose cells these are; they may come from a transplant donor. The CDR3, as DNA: TGCAGCGTTGAAGAAGGGTGGACTGAAGCTTTCTTT. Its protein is CSVEEGWTEAFF.